The entry that follows covers one T cell receptor beta chain sequence. In germline, CDR1 is SGHRS, CDR2 YFSETQ. This CDR3 spans 15 amino acids. V dropped 0 bases and J dropped 2 bases, with 10 bases sitting between them. This sample was taken from a study of blood T cell repertoires in COVID-19. Sequencing used immunoSEQ multiplex PCR; TCRdb keeps in-frame clones, though not all of them. The data contain approximately 200,000 clones, approximately 81% of them singletons. The source material was peripheral blood. The chain couples TRBV5-1 to TRBJ2-3; no clear D gene. The origin of this receptor is a woman over 75 with COVID-19, enrolled during active disease. The CDR3 is CASSLAGFHTDTQYF. CDR3 nucleotides: TGCGCCAGCAGCTTGGCTGGCTTTCACACAGATACGCAGTATTTT.